This T cell receptor beta chain was sequenced during a study of cytomegalovirus exposure and HLA in healthy donors. Concerning this clone itself: Its cognate antigen is unknown.

PCR was performed using 60 Vbeta and 13 Jbeta primers. Sequencing used immunoSEQ multiplex PCR; TCRdb keeps in-frame clones, though not all of them. The sample yields about 160,000 clones, 79% seen once. From germline, CDR1 is MGHRA and CDR2 YSYEKL. V dropped 4 bases and J dropped 3 bases, with 16 bases sitting between them. The CDR3 has 15 residues. Study results and caveats: When a later analysis compared HLA-associated TCR beta chains with equally common others, the HLA-associated chains turned out to be more clonally expanded and to have lower generation probabilities. Upon later analysis, TCR association rates were observed to vary by HLA locus, being highest for DRB1 and lowest for HLA-C. It was confirmed in vitro that a few of the CMV-associated chains were specific for CMV antigens.

The sequence came from a man in his forties or fifties in good health and CMV-seropositive. Sequencing used PBMCs. The chain joins TRBV4-1 to TRBJ2-7; D is possibly TRBD2 (6 bases). The CDR3 here is CASSPGLLGGYEQYF. For the CDR3, the DNA is TGCGCCAGCAGCCCGGGACTTTTGGGGGGCTACGAGCAGTACTTC.